This T cell receptor (beta chain) was identified in a study of cytomegalovirus exposure and HLA in healthy donors. This CDR3 comprises 13 residues. Germline V lookup: CDR1 SNHLY, CDR2 FYNNEI. Trimming shortened V by 8 bases and J by 9 bases, and 19 bases separated the two germline ends. 13 Jbeta primers and 60 Vbeta primers were used for the PCR. Only in-frame clones appear in the TCRdb table, and some are missing; sequencing was by immunoSEQ multiplex PCR. Of 90,000 to 150,000 clones listed, 81% are singletons. This chain connects TRBV2 to TRBJ2-5; D remains unclear. The sequence came from a middle-aged woman in good health and CMV-seronegative. Sample: PBMCs. CDR3 in DNA: TGTGCCAGCCATCGGTCAGCCCCCGAGGCCCAGTACTTC. Translated: CASHRSAPEAQYF.